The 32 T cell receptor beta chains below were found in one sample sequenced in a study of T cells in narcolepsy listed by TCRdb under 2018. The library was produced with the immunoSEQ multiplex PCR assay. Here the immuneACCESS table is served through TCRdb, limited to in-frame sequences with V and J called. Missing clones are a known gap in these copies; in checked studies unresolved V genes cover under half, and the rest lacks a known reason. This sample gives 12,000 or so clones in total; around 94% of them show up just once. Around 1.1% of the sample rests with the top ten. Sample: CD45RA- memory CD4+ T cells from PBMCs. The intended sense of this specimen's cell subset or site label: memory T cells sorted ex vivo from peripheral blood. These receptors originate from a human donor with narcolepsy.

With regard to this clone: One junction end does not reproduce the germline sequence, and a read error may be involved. The CDR3 region has the DNA TGTACCAGCAGCCTGGACAGGGCACCGTACACTGAAGCTTTCTTT. Its protein product is CTSSLDRAPYTEAFF. This chain joins TRBV6-5 and TRBJ1-1; TRBD1 matches at 8 bases. The CDR3 is 15 amino acids. Germline assignment: CDR1 MNHEY and CDR2 SVGAGI.

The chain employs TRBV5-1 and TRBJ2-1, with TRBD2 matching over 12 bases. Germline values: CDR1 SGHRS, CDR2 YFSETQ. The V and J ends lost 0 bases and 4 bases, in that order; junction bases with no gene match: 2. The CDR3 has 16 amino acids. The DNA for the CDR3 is TGCGCCAGCAGCTTGGTAGGACTAGCGGGGTACAATGAGCAGTTCTTC. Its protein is CASSLVGLAGYNEQFF.

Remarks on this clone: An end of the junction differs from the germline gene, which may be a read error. The CDR3 bases are TGTGCCACCAGCAGAGACAGGGTTTTTGACTTC. This codes for CATSRDRVFDF. The V call is TRBV15, the J call TRBJ2-7; possible D gene TRBD1, 5 bases. CDR3 length equals 11 residues. CDR1 is LNHNV, CDR2 YYDKDF, per germline (reference sequence). Variable domain in full (rest from reference TRBV15 and TRBJ2-7): DAMVIQNPRYQVTQFGKPVTLSCSQTLNHNVMYWYQQKSSQAPKLLFHYYDKDFNNEADTPDNFQSRRPNTSFCFLDIRSPGLGDTAMYLCATSRDRVFDFGPGTRLTVT.

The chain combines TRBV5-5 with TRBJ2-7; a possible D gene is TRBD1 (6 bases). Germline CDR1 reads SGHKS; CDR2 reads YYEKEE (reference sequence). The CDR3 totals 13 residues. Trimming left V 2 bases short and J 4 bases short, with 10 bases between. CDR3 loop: CASSFTGRYEQYF. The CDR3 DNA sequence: TGTGCCAGCAGCTTTACAGGGAGATACGAGCAGTACTTC. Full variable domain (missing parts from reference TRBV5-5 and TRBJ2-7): DAGVTQSPTHLIKTRGQQVTLRCSPISGHKSVSWYQQVLGQGPQFIFQYYEKEERGRGNFPDRFSARQFPNYSSELNVNALLLGDSALYLCASSFTGRYEQYFGPGTRLTVT.

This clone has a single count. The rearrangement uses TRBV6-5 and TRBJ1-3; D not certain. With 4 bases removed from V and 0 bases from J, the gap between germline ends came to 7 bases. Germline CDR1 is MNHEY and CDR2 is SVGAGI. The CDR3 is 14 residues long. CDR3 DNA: TGTGCCAGCAGTTCCAGTAGCTCTGGAAACACCATATATTTT. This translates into CASSSSSSGNTIYF.

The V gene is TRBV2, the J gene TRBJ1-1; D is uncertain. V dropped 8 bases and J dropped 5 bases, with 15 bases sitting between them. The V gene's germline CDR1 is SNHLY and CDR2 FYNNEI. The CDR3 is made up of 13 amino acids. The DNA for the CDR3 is TGTGCCAGCCTTTCGAATTGGAGGACTGAAGCTTTCTTT. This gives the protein CASLSNWRTEAFF.

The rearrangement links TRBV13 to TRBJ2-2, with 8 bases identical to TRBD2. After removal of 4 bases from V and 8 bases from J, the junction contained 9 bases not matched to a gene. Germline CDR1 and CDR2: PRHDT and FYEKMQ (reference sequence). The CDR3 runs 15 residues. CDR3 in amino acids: CASSSFRPSGGELFF. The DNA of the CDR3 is TGTGCCAGCAGCTCGTTTAGACCTAGCGGGGGGGAGCTGTTTTTT.

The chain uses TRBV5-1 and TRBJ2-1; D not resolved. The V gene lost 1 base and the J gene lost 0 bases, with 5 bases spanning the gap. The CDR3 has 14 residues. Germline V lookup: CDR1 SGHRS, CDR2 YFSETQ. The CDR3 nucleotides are TGCGCCAGCAGCTTGTACAGCTCCTACAATGAGCAGTTCTTC. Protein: CASSLYSSYNEQFF.

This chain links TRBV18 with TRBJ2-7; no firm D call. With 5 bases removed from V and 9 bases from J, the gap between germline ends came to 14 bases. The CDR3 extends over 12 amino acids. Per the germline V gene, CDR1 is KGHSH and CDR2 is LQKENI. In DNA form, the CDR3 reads TGTGCCAGCTCATCAATCGCTTCTGTGCAGTACTTC. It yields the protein CASSSIASVQYF. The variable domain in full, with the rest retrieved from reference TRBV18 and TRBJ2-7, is NAGVMQNPRHLVRRRGQEARLRCSPMKGHSHVYWYRQLPEEGLKFMVYLQKENIIDESGMPKERFSAEFPKEGPSILRIQQVVRGDSAAYFCASSSIASVQYFGPGTRLTVT.

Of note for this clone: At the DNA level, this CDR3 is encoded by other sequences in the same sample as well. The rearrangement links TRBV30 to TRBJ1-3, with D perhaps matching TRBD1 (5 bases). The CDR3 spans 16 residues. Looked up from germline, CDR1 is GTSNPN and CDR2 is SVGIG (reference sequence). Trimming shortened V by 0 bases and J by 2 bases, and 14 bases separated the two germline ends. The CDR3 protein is CAWSVLDLGAGNTIYF. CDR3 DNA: TGTGCCTGGAGTGTACTGGACCTAGGGGCTGGAAACACCATATATTTT.

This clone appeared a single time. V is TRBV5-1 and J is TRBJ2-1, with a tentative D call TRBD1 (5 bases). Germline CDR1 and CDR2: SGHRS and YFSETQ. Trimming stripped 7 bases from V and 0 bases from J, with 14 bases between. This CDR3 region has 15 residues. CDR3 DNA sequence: TGCGCCAGCGGCCGTGGGGCTACCTCCTACAATGAGCAGTTCTTC. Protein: CASGRGATSYNEQFF.

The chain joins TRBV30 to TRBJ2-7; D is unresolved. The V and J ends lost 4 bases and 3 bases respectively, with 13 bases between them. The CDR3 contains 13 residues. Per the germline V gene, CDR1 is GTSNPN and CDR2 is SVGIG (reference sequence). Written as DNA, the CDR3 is TGTGCCTGGATCCCCCTCGACCGCTACGAGCAGTACTTC. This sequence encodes CAWIPLDRYEQYF.

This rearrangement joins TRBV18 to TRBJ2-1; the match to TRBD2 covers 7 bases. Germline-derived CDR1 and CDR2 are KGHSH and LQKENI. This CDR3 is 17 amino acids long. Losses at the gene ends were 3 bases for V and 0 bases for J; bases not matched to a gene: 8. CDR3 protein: CASSPPLATSSYNEQFF. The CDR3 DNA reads TGTGCCAGCTCACCCCCACTAGCGACGAGCTCCTACAATGAGCAGTTCTTC.

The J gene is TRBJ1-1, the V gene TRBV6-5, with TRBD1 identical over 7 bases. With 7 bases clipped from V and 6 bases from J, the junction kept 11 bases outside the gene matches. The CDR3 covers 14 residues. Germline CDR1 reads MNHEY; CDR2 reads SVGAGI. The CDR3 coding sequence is TGTGCCAGCACCAGACAGGGCTTTGACGCTGAAGCTTTCTTT. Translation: CASTRQGFDAEAFF.

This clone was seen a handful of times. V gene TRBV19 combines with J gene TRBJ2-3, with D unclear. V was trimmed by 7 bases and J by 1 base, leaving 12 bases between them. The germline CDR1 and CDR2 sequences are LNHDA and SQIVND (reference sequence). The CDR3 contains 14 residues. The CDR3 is CASTSQSGTDTQYF. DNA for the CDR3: TGTGCCAGTACCTCTCAATCGGGCACAGATACGCAGTATTTT.

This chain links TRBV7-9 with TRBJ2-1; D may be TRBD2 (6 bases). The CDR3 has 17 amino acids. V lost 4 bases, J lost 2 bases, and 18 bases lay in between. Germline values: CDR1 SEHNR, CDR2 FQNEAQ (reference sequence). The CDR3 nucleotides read TGTGCCAGCAGCTCCCCCCTGGGTCGGGAGACCTACAATGAGCAGTTCTTC. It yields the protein CASSSPLGRETYNEQFF.

This CDR3 reads CASSEEGRLAGIWDEQFF. CDR3 nucleotides: TGTGCCAGCAGTGAAGAAGGACGACTAGCGGGTATCTGGGATGAGCAGTTCTTC. V gene TRBV6-1 combines with J gene TRBJ2-1; 10 bases match TRBD2. This CDR3 contains 18 residues. Germline CDR1 and CDR2: MNHNS and SASEGT. With 1 base clipped from V and 8 bases from J, the junction kept 14 bases outside the gene matches.

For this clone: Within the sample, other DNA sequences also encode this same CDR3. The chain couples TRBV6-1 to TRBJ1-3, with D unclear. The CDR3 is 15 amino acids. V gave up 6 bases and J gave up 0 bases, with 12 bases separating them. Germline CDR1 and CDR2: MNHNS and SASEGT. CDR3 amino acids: CASRIQTSSGNTIYF. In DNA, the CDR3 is TGTGCCAGCAGAATCCAGACGAGCTCTGGAAACACCATATATTTT.

The CDR3 loop is CASSTATATSGNTIYF. Written as DNA, the CDR3 is TGCGCCAGCAGCACCGCGACAGCCACCTCTGGAAACACCATATATTTT. V usage is TRBV5-1 and J usage is TRBJ1-3, with a weak D call TRBD1 (5 bases). Trimming stripped 4 bases from V and 0 bases from J, with 14 bases between. There are 16 residues in the CDR3. CDR1 SGHRS and CDR2 YFSETQ come from the germline V gene. The variable domain in full, completed from reference TRBV5-1 and TRBJ1-3, reads KAGVTQTPRYLIKTRGQQVTLSCSPISGHRSVSWYQQTPGQGLQFLFEYFSETQRNKGNFPGRFSGRQFSNSRSEMNVSTLELGDSALYLCASSTATATSGNTIYFGEGSWLTVV.

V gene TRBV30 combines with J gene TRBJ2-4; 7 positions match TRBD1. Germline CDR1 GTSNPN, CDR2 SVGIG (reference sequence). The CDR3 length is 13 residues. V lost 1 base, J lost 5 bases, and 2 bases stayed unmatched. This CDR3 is CAWSEGAENIQYF. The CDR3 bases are TGTGCCTGGAGTGAGGGGGCCGAAAACATTCAGTACTTC.

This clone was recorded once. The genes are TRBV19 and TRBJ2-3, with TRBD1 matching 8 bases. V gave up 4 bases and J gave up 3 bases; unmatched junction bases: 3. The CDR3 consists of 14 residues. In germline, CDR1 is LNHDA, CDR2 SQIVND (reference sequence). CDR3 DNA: TGTGCCAGTAGTACGACAGGGGTTACAGATACGCAGTATTTT. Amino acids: CASSTTGVTDTQYF. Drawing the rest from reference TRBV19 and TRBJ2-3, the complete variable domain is DGGITQSPKYLFRKEGQNVTLSCEQNLNHDAMYWYRQDPGQGLRLIYYSQIVNDFQKGDIAEGYSVSREKKESFPLTVTSAQKNPTAFYLCASSTTGVTDTQYFGPGTRLTVL.

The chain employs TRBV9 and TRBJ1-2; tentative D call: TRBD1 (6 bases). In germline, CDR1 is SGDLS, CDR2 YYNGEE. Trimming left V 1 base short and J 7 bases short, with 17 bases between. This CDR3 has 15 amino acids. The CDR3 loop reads CASSVSGGAPAGYTF. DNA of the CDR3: TGTGCCAGCAGCGTATCCGGGGGCGCCCCAGCTGGCTACACCTTC. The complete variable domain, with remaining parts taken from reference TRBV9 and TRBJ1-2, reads DSGVTQTPKHLITATGQRVTLRCSPRSGDLSVYWYQQSLDQGLQFLIQYYNGEERAKGNILERFSAQQFPDLHSELNLSSLELGDSALYFCASSVSGGAPAGYTFGSGTRLTVV.

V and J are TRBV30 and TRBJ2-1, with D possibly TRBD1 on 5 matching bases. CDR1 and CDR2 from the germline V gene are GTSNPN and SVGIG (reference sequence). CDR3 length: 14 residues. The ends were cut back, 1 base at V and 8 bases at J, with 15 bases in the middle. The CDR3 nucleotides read TGTGCCTGGAGTGGTGGGGTTACAGGCGATGAGCAGTTCTTC. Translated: CAWSGGVTGDEQFF.

DNA of the CDR3: TGTGCCAGCAGCACACATGGCGGGGAAGATACGCAGTATTTT. Translated, it gives CASSTHGGEDTQYF. The chain employs TRBV11-1 and TRBJ2-3; tentative D call: TRBD2 (6 bases). Germline assignment: CDR1 SGHAT and CDR2 FQDESV (reference sequence). V was pared by 5 bases and J by 5 bases, with 14 bases between. This CDR3 contains 14 residues.

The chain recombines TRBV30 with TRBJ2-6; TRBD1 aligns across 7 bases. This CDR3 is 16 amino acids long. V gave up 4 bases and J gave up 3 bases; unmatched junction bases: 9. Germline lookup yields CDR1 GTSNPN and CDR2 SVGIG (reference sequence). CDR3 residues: CAWNHKGAYGANVLTF. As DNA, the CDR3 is TGTGCCTGGAACCACAAGGGGGCATATGGGGCCAACGTCCTGACTTTC.

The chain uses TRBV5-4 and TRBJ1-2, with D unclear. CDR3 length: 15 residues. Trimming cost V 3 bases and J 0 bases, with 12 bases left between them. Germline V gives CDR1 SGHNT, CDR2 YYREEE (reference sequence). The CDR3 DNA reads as TGTGCCAGCAGCTCCAAGGCAGGCACTAACTATGGCTACACCTTC. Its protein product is CASSSKAGTNYGYTF.

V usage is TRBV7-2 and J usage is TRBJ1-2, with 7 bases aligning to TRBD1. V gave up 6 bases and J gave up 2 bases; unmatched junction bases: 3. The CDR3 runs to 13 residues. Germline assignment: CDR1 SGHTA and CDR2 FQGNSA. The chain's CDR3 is CASRRQGNYGYTF. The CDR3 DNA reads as TGTGCCAGCAGGCGACAGGGAAACTATGGCTACACCTTC.

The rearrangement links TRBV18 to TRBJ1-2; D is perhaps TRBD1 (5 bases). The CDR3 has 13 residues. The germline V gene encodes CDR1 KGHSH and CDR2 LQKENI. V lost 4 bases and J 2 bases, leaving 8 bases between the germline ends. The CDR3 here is CASSRDVNYGYTF. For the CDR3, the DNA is TGTGCCAGCTCACGGGACGTCAACTATGGCTACACCTTC.

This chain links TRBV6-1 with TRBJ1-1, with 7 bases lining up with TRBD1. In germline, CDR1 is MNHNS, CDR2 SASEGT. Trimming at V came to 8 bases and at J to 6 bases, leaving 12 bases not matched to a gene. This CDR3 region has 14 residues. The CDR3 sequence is CASEIGGAGAEAFF. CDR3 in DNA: TGTGCCAGCGAGATAGGGGGCGCAGGAGCTGAAGCTTTCTTT.

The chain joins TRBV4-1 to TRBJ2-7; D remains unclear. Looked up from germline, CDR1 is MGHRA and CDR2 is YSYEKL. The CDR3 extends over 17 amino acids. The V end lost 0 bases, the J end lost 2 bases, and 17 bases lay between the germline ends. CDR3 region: CASSQDWARSHAYEQYF. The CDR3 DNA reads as TGCGCCAGCAGCCAAGATTGGGCCCGGAGTCATGCCTACGAGCAGTACTTC.

Here the CDR3 reads CASSPRPTPDEQYF. CDR3 bases: TGTGCCAGCTCACCTAGACCCACCCCTGACGAGCAGTACTTC. This chain uses TRBV18 with TRBJ2-7; D is uncertain. Germline V CDR1 and CDR2: KGHSH, LQKENI. Trimming left V 3 bases short and J 5 bases short, with 14 bases between. This CDR3 is built from 14 residues.

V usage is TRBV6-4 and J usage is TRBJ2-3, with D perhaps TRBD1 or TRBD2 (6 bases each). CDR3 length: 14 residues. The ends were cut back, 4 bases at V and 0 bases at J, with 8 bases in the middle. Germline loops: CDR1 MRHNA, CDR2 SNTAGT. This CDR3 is CASSAGASTDTQYF. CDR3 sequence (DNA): TGTGCCAGCAGTGCGGGGGCAAGCACAGATACGCAGTATTTT.